These T cell receptor beta chains were read from a single sample in a study of blood T cell repertoires in COVID-19. Only in-frame clones appear in the TCRdb table, and some are missing; sequencing was by immunoSEQ multiplex PCR. The data contain 150,000 to 190,000 clones, roughly 80% of them seen just once; the ten biggest clones take up about 7.7%. The sample taken for sequencing was PBMCs or T cells enriched from blood (not recorded which). Receptors were obtained from a man aged 50-60 years who had recovered from COVID-19. Each CDR3 is given with its conserved first and last residue. A D gene is named only where the DNA matches it firmly. Size tells how often a clone was seen (once, few, many) or the class of an expanded clone, and some rows leave it out.

d_gene: -
abundance: -
j_gene: TRBJ1-2
v_gene: TRBV6-2/TRBV6-3
len: 14
CDR3nt: TGTGCCAGCAGTTACTCGGGGGACGGACTAAGCTACACCTTC
CDR3aa: CASSYSGDGLSYTF

d_gene: -
abundance: -
j_gene: TRBJ2-1
v_gene: TRBV12-5
len: 11
CDR3nt: TGTGCTAGTGGTGCGGATGCTGAGCAGTTCTTC
CDR3aa: CASGADAEQFF

d_gene: -
abundance: -
j_gene: TRBJ1-2
v_gene: TRBV3-1/TRBV3-2
len: 15
CDR3nt: TGTGCCAGCAGCCAAGCGACAGTTGCTAACTATGGCTACACCTTC
CDR3aa: CASSQATVANYGYTF

d_gene: -
abundance: -
j_gene: TRBJ1-2
v_gene: TRBV6-5
len: 12
CDR3nt: TGTGCCAGCAGAGGGACACTATATGGCTACACCTTC
CDR3aa: CASRGTLYGYTF

d_gene: -
abundance: -
j_gene: TRBJ1-2
v_gene: TRBV6-6
len: 15
CDR3nt: TGTGCCAGCAGTGGCCCCCAGGGGAACAACTATGGCTACACCTTC
CDR3aa: CASSGPQGNNYGYTF

d_gene: TRBD1
abundance: -
j_gene: TRBJ1-5
v_gene: TRBV2
len: 15
CDR3nt: TGTGCCAGCAAGTCGGGGGGGACAGATAATCAGCCCCAGCATTTT
CDR3aa: CASKSGGTDNQPQHF

d_gene: -
abundance: -
j_gene: TRBJ2-6
v_gene: TRBV5-1
len: 19
CDR3nt: TGCGCCAGCAGGAGTATGGTAATAGCGTTAGCAGGTGGGGCCAACGTCCTGACTTTC
CDR3aa: CASRSMVIALAGGANVLTF

d_gene: -
abundance: -
j_gene: TRBJ2-3
v_gene: TRBV29-1
len: 11
CDR3nt: TGCAGCGTTGAAAGCGGGTTTGGGCAGTATTTT
CDR3aa: CSVESGFGQYF

d_gene: TRBD1
abundance: -
j_gene: TRBJ2-3
v_gene: TRBV13
len: 16
CDR3nt: TGTGCCAGCAGCGACTCCGGGACAGGGGTTTTTGAGACGCAGTATTTT
CDR3aa: CASSDSGTGVFETQYF

d_gene: -
abundance: -
j_gene: TRBJ1-5
v_gene: TRBV19
len: 12
CDR3nt: TGTGCCAGTAGTCTCCGTTATCAGCCCCAGCATTTT
CDR3aa: CASSLRYQPQHF

d_gene: TRBD1
abundance: -
j_gene: TRBJ1-4
v_gene: TRBV18
len: 15
CDR3nt: TGTGCCAGCTCACCACTGGCGACAGGGAATGAAAAACTGTTTTTT
CDR3aa: CASSPLATGNEKLFF

d_gene: TRBD1
abundance: -
j_gene: TRBJ1-6
v_gene: TRBV2
len: 14
CDR3nt: TGTGCCAGCAGGGGGACAGGGGCTAATTCACCCCTCCACTTT
CDR3aa: CASRGTGANSPLHF

d_gene: TRBD2
abundance: many
j_gene: TRBJ2-1
v_gene: TRBV7-9
len: 17
CDR3nt: TGTGCCAGCAGCTTAGGTGCTGGGGGGGTCTCCTACAATGAGCAGTTCTTC
CDR3aa: CASSLGAGGVSYNEQFF

d_gene: TRBD2
abundance: -
j_gene: TRBJ2-2
v_gene: TRBV19
len: 15
CDR3nt: TGTGCCAGTAGTAAGACAGCGGGGGGGCCCGGGGAGCTGTTTTTT
CDR3aa: CASSKTAGGPGELFF

d_gene: TRBD1
abundance: -
j_gene: TRBJ1-6
v_gene: TRBV20-1
len: 15
CDR3nt: TGCAGTGCTAGTTCTGGGCAGGGGGGTCGGTCACCCCTCCACTTT
CDR3aa: CSASSGQGGRSPLHF

d_gene: -
abundance: -
j_gene: TRBJ1-2
v_gene: TRBV7-2
len: 14
CDR3nt: TGTGCCAGCACGTACCGGGACAATCTCTATGGCTACACCTTC
CDR3aa: CASTYRDNLYGYTF

d_gene: TRBD1
abundance: -
j_gene: TRBJ2-1
v_gene: TRBV13
len: 14
CDR3nt: TGTGCCAGCAGCCCAGGGGGCGAGTACAATGAGCAGTTCTTC
CDR3aa: CASSPGGEYNEQFF

d_gene: TRBD2
abundance: -
j_gene: TRBJ2-6
v_gene: TRBV19
len: 17
CDR3nt: TGTGCCAGTAGCCGTAGCGGGGGGACCTCTGGGGCCAACGTCCTGACTTTC
CDR3aa: CASSRSGGTSGANVLTF

d_gene: TRBD1
abundance: -
j_gene: TRBJ1-1
v_gene: TRBV5-1
len: 15
CDR3nt: TGCGCCAGCAGCCCCGGGGGGGCAGGGGGCACTGAAGCTTTCTTT
CDR3aa: CASSPGGAGGTEAFF

d_gene: -
abundance: -
j_gene: TRBJ2-3
v_gene: TRBV2
len: 11
CDR3nt: TGTGCCACCCATGCAGGCGATACGCAGTATTTT
CDR3aa: CATHAGDTQYF

d_gene: TRBD1
abundance: -
j_gene: TRBJ2-7
v_gene: TRBV24-1
len: 13
CDR3nt: TGTGCCACCCGGGACAGGAGCTCCTACGAGCAGTACTTC
CDR3aa: CATRDRSSYEQYF

d_gene: TRBD1
abundance: -
j_gene: TRBJ1-2
v_gene: TRBV18
len: 14
CDR3nt: TGTGCCAGCTCACCAAGACAGGGTAACTATGGCTACACCTTC
CDR3aa: CASSPRQGNYGYTF

d_gene: -
abundance: -
j_gene: TRBJ1-1
v_gene: TRBV3-1/TRBV3-2
len: 14
CDR3nt: TGTGCCAGCAGCCAAGGACGGGTGAACACTGAAGCTTTCTTT
CDR3aa: CASSQGRVNTEAFF

d_gene: -
abundance: -
j_gene: TRBJ1-2
v_gene: TRBV25-1
len: 13
CDR3nt: TGTGCCAGCAGTGAATCGGTACAGCATGGCTACACCTTC
CDR3aa: CASSESVQHGYTF

d_gene: TRBD1
abundance: -
j_gene: TRBJ1-1
v_gene: TRBV6-5
len: 13
CDR3nt: TGTGCCAGCAACTACGACAGGGGGACTGAAGCTTTCTTT
CDR3aa: CASNYDRGTEAFF

d_gene: -
abundance: -
j_gene: TRBJ2-7
v_gene: TRBV21-1
len: 16
CDR3nt: TGTGCCAGCAGCACAGCCCGGGACAGGGGCTCCTACGAGCAGTACTTC
CDR3aa: CASSTARDRGSYEQYF

d_gene: TRBD1
abundance: once
j_gene: TRBJ1-6
v_gene: TRBV7-3
len: 14
CDR3nt: TGTGCCAGCAGCTTACGACAGGGTAATTCACCCCTCCACTTT
CDR3aa: CASSLRQGNSPLHF

d_gene: -
abundance: -
j_gene: TRBJ1-1
v_gene: TRBV4-2
len: 13
CDR3nt: TGTGCCAGCAGCCAAGAGGGGGGAGCTGAAGCTTTCTTT
CDR3aa: CASSQEGGAEAFF

d_gene: -
abundance: -
j_gene: TRBJ2-7
v_gene: TRBV19
len: 15
CDR3nt: TGTGCCAGTAGTATCACGACAGATACAACCTACGAGCAGTACTTC
CDR3aa: CASSITTDTTYEQYF

d_gene: TRBD2
abundance: -
j_gene: TRBJ2-3
v_gene: TRBV9
len: 18
CDR3nt: TGTGCCAGCAGCGTAGTAGCGGTTGCGGGGGGGCCATCCGATACGCAGTATTTT
CDR3aa: CASSVVAVAGGPSDTQYF

d_gene: TRBD1
abundance: -
j_gene: TRBJ1-2
v_gene: TRBV30
len: 14
CDR3nt: TGTGCCTGGAGCCCAGGAACCAGGGGGAATGGCTACACCTTC
CDR3aa: CAWSPGTRGNGYTF

d_gene: -
abundance: -
j_gene: TRBJ2-7
v_gene: TRBV24-1
len: 16
CDR3nt: TGTGCCACCAACGGGCAGGGCCCCACTCATACCTACGAGCAGTACTTC
CDR3aa: CATNGQGPTHTYEQYF